The entry that follows covers one T cell receptor (beta chain) sequence. It lacks a known antigen. No base-level quality is on record; no much larger clone is a single base apart. A distance of 9 bases separates the germline ends of V and J, which lose 6 bases and 3 bases respectively. CDR3 length: 12 amino acids, cysteine to phenylalanine. The DNA shown is the 36-base CDR3, in frame from base 1. For CDR1 and CDR2, the germline V gene (reference sequence) lists SEHNR and FQNEAQ. Taken with the paper, the label for time point translates to: baseline before first vaccination. The vaccinee samples were drawn from two UK trials, COV001 and COV002, one of which was a single-blind randomized controlled phase 2/3 trial testing AZD1222 (ChAdOx1 nCoV-19) in healthy adults. For TCRbeta chain sequencing, PBMC samples from trial participants were taken at day 0 and at day 28 after the second dose. This sample was included in a study of T cell responses to AZD1222 COVID-19 vaccine (dated by TCRdb to the early 2020s). About the investigation overall: AZD1222 recipients whose second dose came at about 4 weeks and those whose second dose came at about 12 weeks were combined into one group, since spike-specific TCR depth and breadth did not differ between the two schedules. A total of approximately 240 trial participants underwent TCR sequencing, of whom 207 received two doses of AZD1222 and some 26 received two doses of the MenACWY control vaccine. Trial participants were enrolled by age into 18-55, 56-69 and 70-plus year subgroups, with roughly 150, 30 and 60 TCR-sequenced participants respectively. Study-level results and caveats: A significant rise in spike-specific TCR breadth and depth was observed after two AZD1222 doses relative to day 0 and relative to MenACWY recipients. Only five to seven AZD1222 recipients were SARS-CoV-2 seropositive at baseline, limiting conclusions about previously exposed vaccinees. Vaccine-associated CD4 TCRs spanned the whole spike protein, with dominant responses in regions 160-218 and 743-854. The 56-69-year group was small, and its depth increase did not reach significance, likely because of low power. Most participants were white British and females outnumbered males, and the authors suggested that clonal diversity may have been underestimated. No day 14 peak-response samples were available, so repertoires were characterized only after the peak T cell response. Nearly half of unique spike-specific TCRs reportedly recognized epitopes outside regions mutated in the B.1.351 and B.1.1.7 variants.

The CDR3 regions of human TCRbeta chains were analyzed by immunosequencing. From the authors' description of their analysis: TCRs in the repertoires were matched against a reference library of SARS-CoV-2-specific TCRs that had been generated with the MIRA antigen-specificity platform. Breadth was defined as the fraction of unique TCRs that were SARS-CoV-2-associated, and depth was defined as the fraction of total T cells that were SARS-CoV-2-associated. Each spike-specific TCR was assigned to its reactive spike region and to a CD4 or CD8 class using the MIRA data. Log10-transformed breadth and depth values were compared by one-way ANOVA with Sidak's multiple comparisons tests. The table comes from immuneACCESS by way of TCRdb, which keeps in-frame sequences with V and J called. Part of the clones is missing from these tables; in studies checked, under half for an unresolved V gene and the rest for unknown reasons. D and trimming were read from the DNA, whereas the V and J calls and clone size are those reported in that table. This sample comprises some 150,000 clones, under 95% of them detected only once. 5.2% of the sample goes to the ten largest clones.

This sample comprised peripheral blood, obtained on day 0 of AZD1222 vaccination. This TCR was recovered from an adult in good health. This receptor chain uses TRBV7-9 and TRBJ2-7; the D gene cannot be resolved reliably. The CDR3 region reads CASRGWGYEQYF. In nucleotide form, the sequence is TGTGCCAGCAGGGGCTGGGGCTACGAGCAGTACTTC.